The 10 T cell receptor beta chains below were found in one sample sequenced in a study of vaccination and CD4 T cells after COVID-19. The treatment is: roughly 11-day PBMC culture with coronavirus spike peptide pools or control peptides (ViraFEST assay). The Oncomine TCR Beta short-read assay was what sequenced the DNA obtained from cultured CD4+ T cells. TCRdb ran MiXCR on the PCR reads and lists one entry per CDR3 protein. The sample includes under 25,000 distinct CDR3 sequences, roughly 71% of them seen just once. These TCRs are of unknown antigen specificity. Sequencing was done on a sample of CD4+ T cells from blood, cultured in vitro. The receptor source for this set is a human donor who had recovered from COVID-19.

The chain has TRBV21-1 and TRBJ1-2. TRBV21-1 is a pseudogene locus. The CDR3 length is 15 residues. CDR3 protein: CASRRIGEEIYGYTF. The CDR3 bases are TGTGCCAGCAGAAGGATAGGGGAGGAAATCTATGGCTACACCTTC.

The CDR3 here is CASSLQGRGARNIQYF. CDR3 sequence (DNA): TGTGCCAGCAGCCTCCAGGGACGGGGGGCCCGAAACATTCAGTACTTC. The chain joins TRBV7-6 to TRBJ2-4, with D perhaps matching TRBD2 (7 bases). There are 16 residues in the CDR3. The V and J ends lost 5 bases and 6 bases respectively, with 20 bases between them. CDR1 and CDR2 (germline): SGHVS, FNYEAQ.

The chain recombines TRBV27 with TRBJ1-6, with D perhaps TRBD1 (6 bases). The CDR3 contains 16 residues. Germline V gene sequence: CDR1 MNHEY, CDR2 SMNVEV (reference sequence). V lost 3 bases, J lost 7 bases, and 16 bases lay in between. CDR3 DNA sequence: TGTGCCAGCAGTTTTGAGGGGGACCCGCGGAATTCACCCCTCCACTTT. Translation gives CASSFEGDPRNSPLHF.

V is TRBV21-1 and J is TRBJ2-4; the table assigns TRBD1, which was not confirmed against the DNA. TRBV21-1 is assigned pseudogene status. CDR3 length: 14 amino acids. DNA for the CDR3: TGTGCCGGCTATAGTGGGGCGGCCAAAAACATTCAGTACTTC. Translated, it gives CAGYSGAAKNIQYF.

V gene TRBV6-1 combines with J gene TRBJ2-5, with 9 bases aligning to TRBD1. CDR3 length: 13 amino acids. The trim removed 6 bases at V and 5 bases at J, leaving 4 bases unmatched. Germline-derived CDR1 and CDR2 are MNHNS and SASEGT. CDR3 protein: CASSPGQGETQYF. CDR3 nucleotides: TGTGCCAGCAGCCCAGGACAGGGGGAGACCCAGTACTTC.

This chain joins TRBV30 and TRBJ1-6; no clear D gene. V lost 4 bases and J 7 bases, leaving 8 bases between the germline ends. The germline V gene has CDR1 GTSNPN and CDR2 SVGIG (reference sequence). The CDR3 totals 12 residues. The CDR3 DNA is TGTGCCTGGACCTCTTCGAATTCACCCCTCCACTTT. Protein: CAWTSSNSPLHF.

V usage is TRBV7-2 and J usage is TRBJ2-7; D may be TRBD2 (5 bases). The germline gives CDR1 SGHTA, CDR2 FQGNSA. Trimming removed 5 bases at V and 2 bases at J, with 16 bases between. The CDR3 runs to 15 residues. The chain's CDR3 is CASSASGVGTYEQYF. CDR3 sequence (DNA): TGTGCCAGCAGCGCCAGCGGTGTAGGCACCTACGAGCAGTACTTC. Together with reference TRBV7-2 and TRBJ2-7, the CDR3 gives the full variable domain: GAGVSQSPSNKVTEKGKDVELRCDPISGHTALYWYRQSLGQGLEFLIYFQGNSAPDKSGLPSDRFSAERTGGSVSTLTIQRTQQEDSAVYLCASSASGVGTYEQYFGPGTRLTVT.

The gene calls are TRBV20-1 and TRBJ2-5, with 8 bases lining up with TRBD2. The CDR3 contains 14 residues. From germline, CDR1 is DFQATT and CDR2 SNEGSKA (reference sequence). CDR3 bases: TGCAGACCTACCTCGGGAGGGTTGCAAGAGACCCAGTACTTC. This sequence encodes CRPTSGGLQETQYF.

The chain has TRBV30 and TRBJ1-1; tentatively, D is TRBD1 (6 bases). With 4 bases removed from V and 4 bases from J, the gap between germline ends came to 16 bases. CDR1 is GTSNPN, CDR2 SVGIG, per germline (reference sequence). The CDR3 loop spans 14 amino acids. CDR3 loop: CAWTTWTEPTEAFF. The DNA of the CDR3 is TGTGCCTGGACAACCTGGACAGAGCCCACTGAAGCTTTCTTT.

This clonotype was found a few times. The gene calls are TRBV19 and TRBJ1-5; 8 nucleotides agree with TRBD1. Germline CDR1 and CDR2: LNHDA and SQIVND (reference sequence). The trim removed 2 bases at V and 7 bases at J, leaving 4 bases unmatched. This CDR3 has 14 residues. CDR3 region: CASSIYRGDQPQHF. The CDR3 coding sequence is TGTGCCAGTAGTATATACAGGGGGGACCAGCCCCAGCATTTT.